These 3 T cell receptor beta chains were sequenced from one sample in a study of blood T cell repertoires in COVID-19. The repertoire was sequenced with immunoSEQ multiplex PCR; TCRdb's copy has only in-frame clones and lacks some. This table holds 90,000 to 120,000 clones, about three quarters found once. Material for sequencing was peripheral blood. The receptors were sampled from a man between 65 and 85 years old with acute or convalescent COVID-19.

V and J are TRBV3-1 (or the pseudogene TRBV3-2) and TRBJ1-2; D is uncertain. CDR1 and CDR2 from the germline V gene are LGHDT and YNNKEL (reference sequence). The CDR3 is made up of 14 amino acids. V was trimmed by 1 base and J by 2 bases, leaving 8 bases between them. In DNA form, the CDR3 reads TGTGCCAGCAGCCAAGGGCAGACAAACTATGGCTACACCTTC. Translated, it gives CASSQGQTNYGYTF.

The chain links TRBV5-1 to TRBJ1-1, with TRBD1 identical over 7 bases. V lost 0 bases, J lost 5 bases, and 4 bases stayed unmatched. Germline V lookup: CDR1 SGHRS, CDR2 YFSETQ. The CDR3 contains 14 residues. This CDR3 is CASSLGTGLTEAFF. CDR3 in DNA: TGCGCCAGCAGCTTGGGGACAGGCTTGACTGAAGCTTTCTTT.

V gene TRBV5-8 combines with J gene TRBJ2-2; a weak D match, TRBD1 (6 bases). The CDR3 extends over 16 amino acids. Per the germline V gene, CDR1 is SGHTS and CDR2 is YDEGEE. V was cut by 4 bases and J by 2 bases, with 15 bases left in between. In nucleotides, the CDR3 is TGTGCCAGCAGCACCATAAGAGGGGGAAACACCGGGGAGCTGTTTTTT. Its translation: CASSTIRGGNTGELFF.